These 18 T cell receptor beta chains came from one sample sequenced in a study of spatial heterogeneity in lung cancer. Study observations and caveats: Higher tumor mutation counts went along with higher counts of expanded intratumoral alpha and beta TCRs.

TCRdb ran MiXCR on the 5' RACE reads and lists one entry per CDR3 protein. The sample records 13,000 or so distinct CDR3 sequences, less than 6.5% being singletons. Indicated time point: sample taken at primary tumor resection. These receptors have no known antigen. The sequences come from lung tumor tissue, collected at surgery. These receptors were obtained from a female donor with early-stage non-small cell lung cancer.

This clonotype was picked up one time. This beta chain slipped into a library made for alpha chains as a stray read, so its size is not meaningful. The chain has TRBV10-3 and TRBJ1-2; 8 bases line up with TRBD1. Germline CDR1 and CDR2: ENHRY and SYGVKD. V lost 3 bases and J lost 5; bases outside the gene matches: 8. This CDR3 has 15 residues. The CDR3 protein is CAISEGPGDRYGYTF. CDR3 bases: TGTGCCATCAGTGAAGGCCCAGGGGACAGGTATGGCTACACCTTC.

This clonotype rates as medium-sized (0.01 to 0.1%). Within a library made for alpha chains, this beta chain is off target, and its count is uninformative. The chain combines TRBV4-2 with TRBJ2-2; 7 nucleotides match TRBD1. Germline lookup yields CDR1 LGHNA and CDR2 YNFKEQ. CDR3 length: 16 amino acids. V shed 1 base, J shed 7 bases, and the junction held 9 bases outside the gene matches. The DNA for the CDR3 is TGTGCCAGCAGCCAAGCACAGAGGGGGCGCGGCGGGGAGCTGTTTTTT. It codes for CASSQAQRGRGGELFF.

This clonotype was recorded at least ten times. The library was designed around alpha chains, so this beta chain is a stray read whose abundance carries little weight. The chain recombines TRBV6-1 with TRBJ2-5; possibly TRBD1 for D (6 bases). Germline values: CDR1 MNHNS, CDR2 SASEGT. CDR3 size: 16 residues. V was trimmed by 6 bases and J by 2 bases, leaving 19 bases between them. CDR3 sequence reads: CASRPPGHPFQETQYF. The CDR3 bases are TGTGCCAGCAGGCCCCCGGGACACCCTTTTCAAGAGACCCAGTACTTC.

This clonotype appeared many times. Found in a library prepared for alpha chains, this beta chain is an off-target read, and its abundance has little meaning. The J gene is TRBJ2-3, the V gene TRBV7-8; D might be TRBD1 (6 bases). In germline, CDR1 is SGHVS, CDR2 FQNEAQ. The CDR3 contains 15 residues. The germline V and J ends were trimmed by 4 bases and 4 bases, with 15 bases remaining between them. This chain's CDR3 is CASSYRPTGSDTQYF. CDR3 nucleotides: TGTGCCAGCAGCTACCGCCCGACAGGCTCAGATACGCAGTATTTT.

About this clonotype: Found in a library prepared for alpha chains, this beta chain is an off-target read, and its abundance has little meaning. The rearrangement uses TRBV11-2 and TRBJ1-2; TRBD1 might be the D (5 bases). This CDR3 has 14 amino acids. Germline CDR1 SGHAT, CDR2 FQNNGV. Trimming took off 7 bases at V and 7 bases at J, with 19 bases between the two ends. CDR3 in DNA: TGTGCCAGCACCCCTGGGAGGGGAGAGGGTGGCTACACCTTC. Translating gives CASTPGRGEGGYTF.

This clonotype was observed at least ten times. This beta chain slipped into a library made for alpha chains as a stray read, so its size is not meaningful. The gene calls are TRBV7-9 and TRBJ2-1; 14 bases match TRBD2. From germline, CDR1 is SEHNR and CDR2 FQNEAQ (reference sequence). V lost 4 bases, J lost 13 bases, and 9 bases stayed unmatched. The CDR3 has 15 residues. This chain's CDR3 is CASSSGLAGAPNQFF. DNA for the CDR3: TGTGCCAGCAGCTCGGGACTAGCGGGGGCTCCGAACCAGTTCTTC.

This clonotype occurred many times. This beta chain turned up in a library designed for alpha chains; as an off-target read, its abundance says little. The V and J genes are TRBV12-3 or TRBV12-4 and TRBJ2-1; a weak D match, TRBD1 (8 bases). V gave up 7 bases and J gave up 4 bases, with 17 bases separating them. This CDR3 is built from 15 residues. As DNA, the CDR3 is TGTGCCAGCATCCTGGGAGGGACAGGATACAATGAGCAGTTCTTC. Translation gives CASILGGTGYNEQFF.

This clonotype showed up many times. This beta chain lies outside the target of a library built for alpha chains; its clone size means little. V and J are TRBV20-1 and TRBJ1-1; 8 nucleotides line up with TRBD1. The CDR3 length is 14 residues. Germline V gene data show CDR1 as DFQATT and CDR2 as SNEGSKA (reference sequence). CDR3: CRGRQGFSDTEAFF. CDR3 nucleotides: TGCAGGGGGAGACAGGGGTTTTCGGACACTGAAGCTTTCTTT.

This clonotype has a count of ten or more. The library was prepared for alpha chains; this beta chain is a stray read, so its frequency means little. The chain is built from TRBV5-4 and TRBJ2-5; D possibly corresponds to TRBD2 (6 bases). CDR1 SGHNT and CDR2 YYREEE come from the germline V gene (reference sequence). This CDR3 comprises 16 residues. V shed 2 bases and J shed 1 base, with 15 bases lying between them. The CDR3 sequence: CASSLKSVGGQETQYF. The CDR3 DNA follows: TGTGCCAGCAGCTTAAAGTCCGTGGGGGGCCAAGAGACCCAGTACTTC. Filled out from reference TRBV5-4 and TRBJ2-5, the complete variable domain reads ETGVTQSPTHLIKTRGQQVTLRCSSQSGHNTVSWYQQALGQGPQFIFQYYREEENGRGNFPPRFSGLQFPNYSSELNVNALELDDSALYLCASSLKSVGGQETQYFGPGTRLLVL.

This clonotype was recorded many times. The library was prepared for alpha chains; this beta chain is a stray read, so its frequency means little. The J gene is TRBJ1-2, the V gene TRBV29-1; D might be TRBD1 (5 bases). Germline CDR1 is SQVTM and CDR2 is ANQGSEA. V lost 0 bases and J lost 7, with 12 bases in between. The CDR3 has 13 amino acids. CDR3: CSVEDVRGGGYTF. DNA of the CDR3: TGCAGCGTTGAAGATGTCCGGGGGGGTGGCTACACCTTC.

This clonotype counts as medium-sized (0.01 to 0.1%). This beta chain turned up in a library designed for alpha chains; as an off-target read, its abundance says little. This chain uses TRBV20-1 with TRBJ2-1; 10 nucleotides match TRBD1. Germline V lookup: CDR1 DFQATT, CDR2 SNEGSKA (reference sequence). After removal of 0 bases from V and 7 bases from J, the junction contained 12 bases not matched to a gene. This CDR3 has 17 residues. The CDR3 reads CSARESSKRTGGNEQFF. The CDR3 DNA reads as TGCAGTGCTAGAGAATCCTCAAAAAGGACAGGGGGGAATGAGCAGTTCTTC.

This clonotype has at least ten counts. Because this beta chain is a stray read in a library intended to capture alpha chains, its abundance should not be given much weight. The chain recombines TRBV6-4 with TRBJ1-5, with D possibly being TRBD1 (6 bases). The CDR3 length is 13 residues. Germline V CDR1 and CDR2: MRHNA, SNTAGT. V dropped 3 bases and J dropped 7 bases, with 10 bases sitting between them. The CDR3 loop is CASSEWGGQPQHF. The CDR3 nucleotides read TGTGCCAGCAGTGAATGGGGGGGCCAGCCCCAGCATTTT.

As for this clonotype: This beta chain is an unintended read in a library built for alpha chains; its size means little. The chain joins TRBV13 to TRBJ2-2; 10 bases align to TRBD1. CDR1 is PRHDT, CDR2 FYEKMQ, per germline (reference sequence). Losses at the gene ends were 1 base for V and 3 bases for J; bases not matched to a gene: 2. The CDR3 has 16 amino acids. In DNA form, the CDR3 reads TGTGCCAGCAGCTTAGCCGGACAGGGGGACACCGGGGAGCTGTTTTTT. Protein: CASSLAGQGDTGELFF.

The sample holds many counts of this clonotype. This beta chain is off target for a library built for alpha chains, so its abundance means little. This chain joins TRBV28 and TRBJ2-5; 10 bases match TRBD1. The CDR3 runs 16 residues. Trimming at V came to 6 bases and at J to 4 bases, leaving 11 bases not matched to a gene. Germline V lookup: CDR1 MDHEN, CDR2 SYDVKM. CDR3 loop: CASSSPGTGVGETQYF. CDR3 bases: TGTGCCAGCAGCTCGCCGGGGACAGGGGTTGGAGAGACCCAGTACTTC.

This clonotype was observed many times. The library was designed around alpha chains, so this beta chain is a stray read whose abundance carries little weight. This sequence joins TRBV5-5 and TRBJ1-2, with TRBD1 matching over 8 bases. CDR1 and CDR2 (germline): SGHKS, YYEKEE (reference sequence). Germline trimming cut 1 base from V and 8 bases from J; bases unmatched to any gene: 7. This CDR3 contains 14 residues. As DNA, the CDR3 is TGTGCCAGCAGCTTGTCTCAGGGGGCGGTAGGCTACACCTTC. The encoded protein is CASSLSQGAVGYTF.

This clonotype has at least ten counts. Since it is a stray read in a library aimed at alpha chains, this beta chain has a size that is not meaningful. This chain uses TRBV7-2 with TRBJ1-1; a possible D gene is TRBD1 (6 bases). CDR1 is SGHTA and CDR2 is FQGNSA in the germline V gene. The CDR3 is made up of 13 amino acids. Between the trimmed V and J ends, which lost 3 bases and 3 bases, there was a span of 8 bases. The CDR3 DNA reads as TGTGCCAGCAGCTTCAACAGGGACACTGAAGCTTTCTTT. It is translated as CASSFNRDTEAFF.

Ten or more counts support this clonotype. This beta chain appears as a stray read in a library generated for alpha chains; its size is not informative. J is TRBJ2-7 and V is TRBV28, with TRBD1 identical over 7 bases. With 5 bases clipped from V and 9 bases from J, the junction kept 16 bases outside the gene matches. The CDR3 contains 15 residues. Germline assignment: CDR1 MDHEN and CDR2 SYDVKM. This CDR3 reads CASSPRDRLYEGQYF. DNA for the CDR3: TGTGCCAGCAGTCCCCGGGACAGACTCTACGAGGGGCAGTACTTC.

This clonotype was observed at least ten times. This beta chain turned up in a library designed for alpha chains; as an off-target read, its abundance says little. This rearrangement joins TRBV20-1 to TRBJ1-6; D is ambiguous. Trimming removed 0 bases at V and 0 bases at J, with 9 bases between. Looked up from germline, CDR1 is DFQATT and CDR2 is SNEGSKA (reference sequence). This CDR3 has 16 amino acids. The DNA of the CDR3 is TGCAGTGCTAGAGATCTGGAGAGCTCCTATAATTCACCCCTCCACTTT. Translation gives CSARDLESSYNSPLHF.